This T cell receptor beta chain was identified in a study of T-cell reconstitution after alpha-beta-depleted transplantation in children. Study-wide findings and caveats: T-cell counts and diversity at one year following transplant were attributed mainly to newly produced T cells. In patients about two months after transplant, alpha-beta T cells reportedly arose from several hundred expanded graft clones.

The library targeted TCRbeta and was prepared with unique molecular identifiers. TCRdb reanalysed the PCR reads using MiXCR and keeps one entry per CDR3 protein. The profile covers about 290,000 distinct CDR3 sequences, with approximately 7.3% appearing a single time and approximately 9% taken by the ten largest. This clonotype came up a few times. Its antigen is unknown. This CDR3 has 13 amino acids. V dropped 4 bases and J dropped 4; count of bases not matched to a gene: 4. Germline loops: CDR1 DFQATT, CDR2 SNEGSKA (reference sequence). The receptor was isolated from a female patient aged 2 to 10 who had a stem cell transplant for Fanconi anemia, so the T cells may come from the graft donor. This chain links TRBV20-1 with TRBJ1-1; TRBD1 aligns across 9 bases. The source was peripheral blood, collected 360 days after TCRalphabeta/CD19-depleted stem cell transplant. CDR3 loop: CSAILQGATEAFF. The CDR3 DNA reads TGCAGTGCTATATTACAGGGGGCCACTGAAGCTTTCTTT.